These T cell receptor beta chains were read from a single sample in a study of T cell responses to AZD1222 COVID-19 vaccine. The protocol was immunoSEQ multiplex PCR, while the TCRdb copy is restricted to in-frame clones and leaves out a portion. In the table there are 65,000 to 85,000 clones, about 85% of which are singletons. This specimen was peripheral blood, taken on day 0 of AZD1222 vaccination. All receptors derive from an adult in good health. Both conserved end residues are part of each CDR3. D genes are given only for firm matches. Clone size is not always given. Where it is, it says once, few, many or a class for expanded clones.

clone_size | j_call | v_call | d_call | cdr3_aa | cdr3_nt
- | TRBJ1-2 | TRBV7-2 | TRBD1 | CASSLALGTGDGYTF | TGTGCCAGCAGCTTAGCGCTGGGGACAGGGGATGGCTACACCTTC
- | TRBJ2-1 | TRBV6-5 | - | CASSYDWRGYNEQFF | TGTGCCAGCAGTTACGATTGGCGGGGTTACAATGAGCAGTTCTTC
- | TRBJ1-2 | TRBV7-9 | - | CASSLSGADGYTF | TGTGCCAGCAGCTTATCAGGGGCGGATGGCTACACCTTC
- | TRBJ1-2 | TRBV12-3/TRBV12-4 | - | CASTRQLDYGYTF | TGTGCCAGCACTAGACAGTTAGACTATGGCTACACCTTC
- | TRBJ1-1 | TRBV10-2 | TRBD1 | CASSETKNRGLMNTEAFF | TGCGCCAGCAGTGAGACTAAGAACAGGGGGCTAATGAACACTGAAGCTTTCTTT
- | TRBJ1-1 | TRBV2 | TRBD1 | CASSFRTGGTEAFF | TGTGCCAGCAGTTTTCGGACAGGGGGTACTGAAGCTTTCTTT
- | TRBJ2-5 | TRBV5-1 | TRBD2 | CASSLNGRGVRETQYF | TGCGCCAGCAGCCTGAATGGGCGGGGGGTCCGAGAGACCCAGTACTTC
- | TRBJ1-6 | TRBV9 | - | CASSVDSESSYNSPLHF | TGTGCCAGCAGCGTAGACAGTGAAAGCTCCTATAATTCACCCCTCCACTTT
- | TRBJ2-3 | TRBV7-7 | - | CASSSDRADTQYF | TGTGCTAGCAGCTCCGACCGCGCGGATACGCAGTATTTT
once | TRBJ1-1 | TRBV7-9 | - | CASSRDGGTEAFF | TGTGCCAGCAGCCGGGACGGGGGCACTGAAGCTTTCTTT
few | TRBJ1-3 | TRBV4-3 | - | CASSQDRGPGGNTIYF | TGCGCCAGCAGCCAAGATCGGGGCCCGGGTGGAAACACCATATATTTT
- | TRBJ1-2 | TRBV4-1 | - | CASSPRGPGYNYGYTF | TGCGCCAGCAGCCCGCGCGGGCCTGGGTATAACTATGGCTACACCTTC
- | TRBJ2-5 | TRBV12-3/TRBV12-4 | TRBD2 | CASTGTRETQYF | TGTGCCAGCACCGGGACTAGGGAGACCCAGTACTTC
- | TRBJ2-2 | TRBV27 | - | CASSLSPGLGELFF | TGTGCCAGCAGTTTATCTCCAGGGTTGGGGGAGCTGTTTTTT
- | TRBJ1-1 | TRBV29-1 | - | CSGDQSNTEAFF | TGCAGCGGGGACCAATCAAACACTGAAGCTTTCTTT
- | TRBJ1-1 | TRBV7-9 | - | CASFWGETEAFF | TGTGCCAGCTTCTGGGGGGAAACTGAAGCTTTCTTT
- | TRBJ2-7 | TRBV28 | - | CASSLNDRQQYF | TGTGCCAGCAGTTTAAATGACCGGCAACAGTACTTC
- | TRBJ1-1 | TRBV6-2/TRBV6-3 | - | CASSYPGVYTEAFF | TGTGCCAGCAGTTACCCGGGGGTTTACACTGAAGCTTTCTTT
few | TRBJ2-7 | TRBV6-2/TRBV6-3 | TRBD2 | CASSAHSGGSTTPYEQYF | TGTGCCAGCAGCGCACATAGCGGGGGGTCCACTACCCCCTACGAGCAGTACTTC
- | TRBJ2-7 | TRBV6-6 | - | CASKARTYEQYF | TGTGCCAGCAAGGCCCGCACTTACGAGCAGTACTTC
- | TRBJ1-6 | TRBV7-8 | - | CASSYGTPAYNSPLHF | TGTGCCAGCAGCTACGGGACCCCGGCTTATAATTCACCCCTCCACTTT
- | TRBJ1-4 | TRBV19 | TRBD1 | CASSAQTGIPEKLFF | TGTGCCAGTAGTGCCCAGACAGGGATACCTGAAAAACTGTTTTTT
- | TRBJ1-3 | TRBV19 | - | CASTGERGRLPGNTIYF | TGTGCCAGTACGGGGGAACGGGGCAGGCTACCTGGAAACACCATATATTTT
once | TRBJ2-3 | TRBV5-1 | - | CASSLVPTHTDTQYF | TGCGCCAGCAGCTTGGTTCCTACCCACACAGATACGCAGTATTTT
- | TRBJ2-1 | TRBV24-1 | - | CATSDFGFGNEQFF | TGTGCCACCAGTGATTTTGGTTTTGGCAATGAGCAGTTCTTC
- | TRBJ2-3 | TRBV19 | TRBD2 | CASSILPSGASDTQYF | TGTGCCAGTAGTATTCTCCCTAGCGGGGCTTCTGATACGCAGTATTTT
- | TRBJ2-3 | TRBV6-4 | TRBD2 | CASSNGGDTQYF | TGTGCCAGCAGCAACGGGGGGGATACGCAGTATTTT
- | TRBJ1-6 | TRBV7-9 | - | CASSKDKSNSPLHF | TGTGCCAGCAGCAAGGACAAGTCTAATTCACCCCTCCACTTT
- | TRBJ2-1 | TRBV7-3 | TRBD2 | CASSPSGGAGEQFF | TGTGCCAGCAGCCCTAGCGGGGGGGCCGGTGAGCAGTTCTTC
- | TRBJ1-6 | TRBV2 | - | CASNPTGGGSPLHF | TGTGCCAGCAACCCAACAGGAGGGGGATCACCCCTCCACTTT
- | TRBJ2-3 | TRBV9 | - | CASSVGGIGTDTQYF | TGTGCCAGCAGCGTAGGTGGGATCGGCACAGATACGCAGTATTTT
- | TRBJ1-1 | TRBV7-9 | TRBD1 | CASSSSWTGGTEAFF | TGTGCCAGCAGCTCCTCATGGACAGGGGGCACTGAAGCTTTCTTT
few | TRBJ2-7 | TRBV27 | TRBD1 | CASSPDRDYEQYF | TGTGCCAGCAGTCCTGACAGGGACTACGAGCAGTACTTC
- | TRBJ1-1 | TRBV6-2/TRBV6-3 | - | CASSRLGDFVNTEAFF | TGTGCCAGCAGCCGCCTGGGGGATTTTGTGAACACTGAAGCTTTCTTT
- | TRBJ1-2 | TRBV7-9 | TRBD1 | CASSLSVGQGLGYTF | TGTGCCAGCAGCTTATCCGTGGGACAGGGTCTTGGCTACACCTTC
once | TRBJ2-7 | TRBV5-1 | - | CASSLNLDTSYEQYF | TGCGCCAGCAGCCTAAATCTTGACACTTCCTACGAGCAGTACTTC
- | TRBJ1-5 | TRBV5-6 | TRBD1 | CASSLARQGSQPQHF | TGTGCCAGCAGCTTGGCCCGACAGGGTAGTCAGCCCCAGCATTTT
- | TRBJ2-7 | TRBV5-1 | - | CASSGESYEQYF | TGCGCCAGCAGCGGGGAGAGCTACGAGCAGTACTTC
- | TRBJ1-4 | TRBV19 | - | CASSINSGLTNEKLFF | TGTGCCAGTAGTATTAATTCAGGGTTAACTAATGAAAAACTGTTTTTT
- | TRBJ1-2 | TRBV19 | - | CASTPLLWNYGYTF | TGTGCCAGTACCCCCCTTTTATGGAACTATGGCTACACCTTC
once | TRBJ2-7 | TRBV5-1 | TRBD1 | CASSPTGSHEQYF | TGCGCCAGCAGCCCGACAGGGTCTCACGAGCAGTACTTC